The table lists the clone carrying this T cell receptor beta chain with a few counts. The data stem from a study of cytomegalovirus exposure and HLA in healthy donors. With 60 Vbeta and 13 Jbeta primers, the PCR was carried out. The method was immunoSEQ multiplex PCR; TCRdb's version includes in-frame clones alone and lacks a portion of them. The table lists some 150,000 clones, approximately 74% of them singletons. Per the germline V gene, CDR1 is SGHRS and CDR2 is YFSETQ. V was pared by 0 bases and J by 5 bases, with 5 bases between. The CDR3 totals 12 residues. The TCR originated in a man between 18 and 35 years old in good health and CMV-seropositive. The sequenced material came from PBMCs. The V call is TRBV5-1, the J call TRBJ2-5; D is uncertain. The DNA of the CDR3 is TGCGCCAGCAGCTTGGTATCGGAGACCCAGTACTTC. It codes for CASSLVSETQYF.